This T cell receptor (beta chain) was documented in a study of cytomegalovirus exposure and HLA in healthy donors (dated by TCRdb to the late 2010s). Background on the whole study: In an earlier analysis of approximately 640 of the donors, 250 to 350 Gb of sequence data and 95 million to 130 million unique TCR beta sequences from 180 million or so T cells were reported. Typing coverage differed by locus: A, B, C, DRB1 and DQB1 were typed in roughly 629-640 donors, DQA1 in 500 to 550, DPA1 in 600 to 610, and DPB1 in 400 to 490. Besides the first cohort of hundreds of subjects, a separate validation cohort made up of over a hundred different subjects was used. HLA typing included class I and class II loci at four-digit resolution. In a later analysis, previously published TCR beta repertoires from 550 to 750 donors were re-analyzed and high-resolution HLA genotyping was added so that TCR occurrence patterns could be studied. The study profiled the T cell repertoires of 500 to 800 subjects by immunosequencing and related them to cytomegalovirus serostatus. Alongside the repertoire data, information on donor age, sex, ethnicity and CMV serostatus was compiled. A handful of DR-DQ haplotypes were treated as single units for association and clustering because of strong linkage in the cohort. In a later genetic analysis, genome-wide SNP genotypes for about 65% of the 666 donors were used, and that subset was treated as a discovery cohort. To predict cytomegalovirus infection status, the study combined high-throughput TCR immunosequencing, statistical association of individual TCRs with disease status, and machine learning. An earlier analysis of 587 of the donors used high-throughput TCR beta sequencing to judge whether each TCR beta V gene segment behaved as functional or pseudogenic. Of the roughly 430 genotyped donors, 81% fell in the genetic ancestry cluster associated with self-reported Caucasian donors. All discovery cohort repertoires had been generated on a single sequencing platform. The study aimed to test whether cataloging public T cell receptors could reveal signatures of past pathogen exposure. Across some 400 genotyped donors of the cohort, an average of approximately 240,000 unique TCR beta nucleotide sequences per donor were sequenced, and 15% to 20% of those sequences were non-productive. About 300 gigabases of sequencing data and tens of millions of unique TCR sequences were included in an early release covering about 620 HLA-typed donors. Rather than drawing on any new phenotypic data, the later analysis identified candidate immune exposures from TCR beta sequences and the way those sequences occurred across donors. Findings and caveats that apply to the study as a whole: A few of the identified cytomegalovirus-associated TCR beta chains were confirmed in vitro to be specific for cytomegalovirus antigens. About 15 rarely observed V segments, including chromosome 9 orphons, were excluded from the earlier analysis of several hundred of the donors because counts were too low. A later analysis found that most CMV-associated TCR beta chains appeared HLA-restricted, with HLA associations seemingly driven largely by CMV exposure. In this cohort, only TCR beta chains were sequenced, and detectable features were limited by the absence of alpha or paired-chain data. In a later analysis, over 15,000 TCR beta sequences were associated with specific HLA alleles at a false discovery rate of 0.05. While some public TCRs were present in many individuals, most TCR sequences turned up only very rarely across donors. A total of 150 to 200 TCR beta chains were listed by the study as associated with cytomegalovirus. The 87-base-pair reads could not distinguish some IMGT-functional V segments, including TRBV6-2 and TRBV6-3, so those segments were excluded. It was suggested by the authors that the approach could potentially be generalized to other disease states and immunological phenotypes. A further reported finding was that TCR beta sequences accurately predicted the HLA-A and HLA-B alleles for most subjects in the first cohort. The classifier was reported to diagnose cytomegalovirus status with high specificity and sensitivity in both the original cohort and the validation cohort. HLA typing was unavailable for some donors at each locus, so association tests used only the typed subset. Sequencing depth was assumed to be roughly uniform across donors in the presence/absence analyses, though that assumption may not hold. A cluster of highly shared sequence variants was judged likely to be a technical artifact of the sequencing pipeline. Linkage disequilibrium might explain the correlated functional status among segregating V segments, but an unknown experimental factor could not be ruled out. V-gene and J-gene trimming of TCR beta chains was associated with a missense DCLRE1C variant in a later genetic analysis, and the association was replicated in an independent cohort. An earlier analysis of approximately 530 of the donors showed that most TCR beta V segments appeared in productive rearrangements either about 87% or about 30% of the time, which broadly matched IMGT annotations. In a later analysis, TCR association rates were found to vary across HLA loci, with the most associated TCRs seen for DRB1 alleles and the fewest for HLA-C alleles. Assigning TCR associations to individual alleles was difficult when HLA alleles, especially DR and DQ, strongly co-occurred. Immune exposure information for the cohort was limited to CMV serostatus. According to a later genetic analysis, donors in an Asian-associated ancestry cluster had fewer N-insertions in productive TCRs than the approximately 690-donor mean. In a later analysis, HLA-associated TCR beta chains showed more clonal expansion and lower generation probabilities than non-associated chains that were equally common. Several of the top co-occurrence clusters appeared to be linked to parvovirus B19, influenza, CMV and Epstein-Barr virus, according to a later analysis.

In total, roughly 670 healthy bone marrow donors made up the cohort. Cohort members were all nominally healthy when sampled, although unrecorded immune exposures were likely present. The donor was CMV seronegative and was included in the group of a few hundred seronegative cohort members. A peripheral blood sample was collected from each donor, and TCR beta sequencing was performed on peripheral blood mononuclear cells. The Qiagen DNeasy Blood Extraction Kit was used to extract genomic DNA from the blood cell samples. Remarks on this clone: No antigen is known for it. Base qualities were left out, and no much larger clone turns up one base away.

The method behind the library was the immunoSEQ multiplex PCR assay. A mixture of 60 forward primers for TCR Vbeta segments and 13 reverse primers for TCR Jbeta segments was used in the multiplex PCR. The CDR3 region of rearranged TCR beta genes was amplified from genomic DNA by a multiplex PCR assay. Amplified TCR beta libraries were sequenced as 87-base-pair reads on the Illumina HiSeq System. Under the source paper's analysis protocol: Across the roughly 600 repertoires, a later analysis counted some 81 million unique TCR beta chains, roughly 11 million of which were shared by at least two donors. A nearest-neighbor algorithm error-corrected the raw reads and collapsed the reads into unique sequences, merging closely related sequences to remove PCR and sequencing errors. CDR3 sequences were aligned to IMGT reference sequences to assign V, D and J gene segments. For a sequence to be retained, a match of at least six nucleotides was required to both a V gene segment and a J gene segment. Rearrangements were called productive when the CDR3 lacked stop codons and stayed in frame with V and J; all others were non-productive. Following IMGT convention, CDR3 was defined as the stretch from the second conserved V-encoded cysteine up to the conserved J-encoded phenylalanine. In an earlier analysis of 587 of the donors, sequences lacking an unambiguous match to a single V gene segment were excluded. In an earlier analysis of several hundred of the donors, V segments were called functional above 56.7% productive rearrangements and were called segregating when the between-donor standard deviation exceeded 5%. A statistical classification framework was developed to diagnose cytomegalovirus status using the catalog of TCR beta chain sequences. In a later analysis, TCR nucleotide sequences were compared against IMGT/GENE-DB human TR gene sequences so that V and J genes could be assigned. Using the TCRdist pipeline, a later analysis assigned CDR3 sequences along with most-parsimonious VDJ recombination scenarios. In a later analysis, each TCR beta chain was defined by its CDR3 amino acid sequence together with its V-gene family, and reads without a unique V-gene family were excluded. A later analysis removed 592 highly shared, low-generation-probability nucleotide sequences to deal with suspected cross-contamination and a sequencing artifact. In a later analysis, a clonal expansion index for each public chain was calculated from normalized within-repertoire ranks of inferred template counts. In a later analysis, generation probabilities were computed with a VDJ recombination model fitted to out-of-frame rearrangements, and the resulting probabilities were checked against IGoR. In a later analysis, hypergeometric tests were used to score TCR-TCR, TCR-HLA and TCR-CMV co-occurrence, with a repertoire-size bias correction applied to TCR pairs. In a later analysis, false discovery rates were estimated by permuting HLA or CMV assignments 20 times. In a later analysis, co-occurring TCRs were grouped using DBSCAN, and TCRdist sequence similarity was added for clustering within HLA-allele-positive subsets. Repertoires with fewer than 30,000 or more than 120,000 public chains, plus five repertoires with anomalous nucleotide sharing, were excluded from co-occurrence clustering. As stored in TCRdb, this immuneACCESS dataset retains in-frame rearrangements with V and J assigned. A fraction of the clones does not appear; measured against another copy, unresolved V genes explain less than half of the discrepancy, and the remainder lacks a known reason. D and trimming were read from the DNA, whereas the V and J calls and clone size are those reported in that table. In all, the sample holds about 110,000 clones, and 75% of those were seen once. Roughly 2.5% of the sample is held by the ten biggest clonotypes.

Clipping removes 5 bases from V and 4 bases from J, with 8 as the unmatched junction base count. The CDR3, cysteine through phenylalanine, is 15 amino acids long. Here the CDR3 DNA is all that survives: 45 bases in frame from base 1. According to the germline V gene, CDR1 reads SGHVS and CDR2 reads FQNEAQ. Here the chain combines TRBV7-8 and TRBJ2-7; TRBD1 lines up with 10 middle nucleotides. The sample comprised PBMCs. This receptor was obtained from a man aged 40-55 years in good health and CMV-seronegative. The CDR3 protein: CASSPGRDRGYEQYF. The sequenced DNA is TGTGCCAGCAGCCCCGGCCGGGACAGGGGTTACGAGCAGTACTTC.